The T cell receptor beta chain described here comes from a study of T cells after yellow fever vaccination. TCRdb passed the 5' RACE reads through MiXCR, listing each CDR3 protein once. The table lists 230,000 or so distinct CDR3 sequences, around 3.5% of them singletons. Overall study results and limits: Primary-vaccination clones mostly resurfaced post-booster (nearly 97% CD4, roughly 90% CD8). Although the secondary response was weaker, it peaked faster, at day 5 versus 15.

This clonotype was seen ten or more times. The antigen is not known. Germline CDR1 and CDR2: MNHEY and SVGAGI. V lost 4 bases and J lost 2, with 20 bases in between. CDR3 length equals 18 residues. The starting material was PBMCs, obtained 15 days after the yellow fever booster vaccination. V and J are TRBV6-5 and TRBJ2-2; D is ambiguous. This clonotype originated in a man between 18 and 29 years old who received the YFV17D yellow fever vaccine. In DNA, the CDR3 is TGTGCCAGCAGTTCCACCCGAGCAGACAAGCTAAACACCGGGGAGCTGTTTTTT. This sequence encodes CASSSTRADKLNTGELFF.